This TCR beta chain was recovered during a study of neurological immune-mediated disorders. Every sequencing run generated in excess of 170 million TCR-beta sequences. These sequences covered 15-18 subjects. TCRdb re-called the 5' RACE reads through MiXCR, storing one row per CDR3 protein. This table has just over 20,000 distinct CDR3 sequences, about 18% appearing once. CD4+ or CD8+ T cells at a count of 1 million served as input for the sorted libraries. Study-wide findings and caveats: Sharing of CDR3 amino acid sequences among expanded clones across subjects was absent, suggesting private repertoires in all groups. Phylogenetic grouping assigned the repertoires of 18 of 34 multiple sclerosis patients to a single related-CDR3 cluster, which may represent a signature.

By sample share, this clonotype is medium-sized. As yet, its antigen is unknown. Sequenced: CD8+ T cells from blood. The clonotype originates from a woman aged 18-30 years with multiple sclerosis.

CDR3: CASSQKRASSYNEQFF. The CDR3 DNA is TGTGCCAGCAGCCAGAAGCGGGCGAGCTCCTACAATGAGCAGTTCTTC. The chain couples TRBV7-2 to TRBJ2-1; TRBD2 is a possible D gene (6 bases). The CDR3 runs to 16 residues. Looked up from germline, CDR1 is SGHTA and CDR2 is FQGNSA. V dropped 5 bases and J dropped 0 bases, with 14 bases sitting between them.